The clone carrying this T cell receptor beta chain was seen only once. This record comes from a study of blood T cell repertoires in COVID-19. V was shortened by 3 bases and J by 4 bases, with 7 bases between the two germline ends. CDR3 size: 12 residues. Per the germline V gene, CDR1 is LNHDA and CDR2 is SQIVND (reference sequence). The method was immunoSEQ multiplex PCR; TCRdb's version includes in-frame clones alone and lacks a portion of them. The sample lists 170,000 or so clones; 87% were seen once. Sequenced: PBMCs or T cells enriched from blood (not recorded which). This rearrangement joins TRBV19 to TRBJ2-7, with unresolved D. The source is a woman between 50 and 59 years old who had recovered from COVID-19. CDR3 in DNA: TGTGCCAGTAGTATCAACCAGTACGAGCAGTACTTC. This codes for CASSINQYEQYF.